This T cell receptor (beta chain) was identified in a study of OX40 agonist ivuxolimab in advanced cancers. In the study overall: Ivuxolimab was a fully human IgG2 agonistic monoclonal antibody targeting the costimulatory receptor OX40 (CD134). Intravenous ivuxolimab was administered to patients every 2 weeks at six dose levels: 0.01, 0.1, 0.3, 1.5, 3 and 10 mg/kg. Of the approximately 50 dose-escalation patients, hepatocellular carcinoma was present in 19, melanoma in some 15, renal cell carcinoma in 9 and head and neck cancer in 9. A male proportion of nearly 85% and a mean age of around 60 years, ranging from roughly 20 to 80, were recorded for the dose-escalation cohort. Prior anti-PD-1, anti-PD-L1 or anti-CTLA-4 therapy was permitted, and checkpoint inhibitors had been received by 40% to 50% of dose-escalation patients. Three dose-escalation patients achieved partial responses, one with hepatocellular carcinoma and two with cutaneous melanoma. Peripheral TCRbeta sequencing aimed to test whether ivuxolimab altered TCR sequence diversity and caused clonal T-cell expansion. The paper reports the monotherapy dose-escalation portion (N ≈ 50 patients) of the phase I ivuxolimab trial.

The trial excluded patients who had a history of autoimmune disease or who were on systemic immunosuppression. Peripheral blood for TCR sequencing was collected from all dose cohorts at baseline, on cycle 4 day 1, and on cycle 7 day 1. Samples came from an open-label, multicenter, first-in-human phase I dose-escalation trial of ivuxolimab. The trial enrolled adults with locally advanced or metastatic head and neck squamous cell, hepatocellular, melanoma or renal cell carcinoma. Before TCR sequencing, CD4+ T cells and CD8+ T cells from peripheral blood were sorted into separate populations. For sequencing of the TCRbeta CDR3 region, genomic DNA was extracted from the sorted cells. TCRbeta CDR3 regions were sequenced using the immunoSEQ Assay. Entries here come from immuneACCESS through TCRdb and include only in-frame sequences with V and J called. Some clones fail to appear in such tables; in the studies checked, an unresolved V gene covers under half of the shortfall, and the cause of the remainder is unknown. The sample table records roughly 23,000 clones; 85% of these occur just once. The ten most abundant clones make up around two fifths of the sample.

Of note for this clone: The specificity of this receptor is unknown. Base qualities are not provided; no much larger clone lies one nucleotide away.

What the authors observed across the whole study: In the 0.1-3.0 mg/kg groups, partial responders were among the patients with the lowest normalized peripheral clonal expansion, particularly in CD8+ T cells. At doses from 0.1 to 3.0 mg/kg, clonal expansion was seen in both CD4+ and CD8+ blood T cells between baseline and week 6. After ivuxolimab, more expanded clones were found on average in CD8+ T cells than in CD4+ T cells. Which antigens the clonally expanded peripheral T cells were specific for was not determined. Low levels of normalized T-cell clonal expansion were also shown by some nonresponding patients.

V is shortened by 5 bases, J by 3 bases, and the region joining them spans 12 bases. CDR1 and CDR2 (SEHNR, FQNEAQ) derive from the germline V gene (reference sequence). Spanning cysteine to phenylalanine, the CDR3 consists of 14 amino acids. Just the 42-base CDR3 DNA is kept, in frame starting at base 1. The chain employs TRBV7-9 and TRBJ2-3; D gene: possibly TRBD1, on 6 matching bases. The sequences come from CD4+ or CD8+ T cells sorted from blood, collected in a trial of the OX40 agonist ivuxolimab. The origin of this receptor is an adult with an advanced solid tumor such as melanoma, head and neck, liver or kidney cancer. The CDR3 reads as follows: CASSPGVLTDTQYF. The bases are TGTGCCAGCAGCCCAGGGGTATTGACAGATACGCAGTATTTT.